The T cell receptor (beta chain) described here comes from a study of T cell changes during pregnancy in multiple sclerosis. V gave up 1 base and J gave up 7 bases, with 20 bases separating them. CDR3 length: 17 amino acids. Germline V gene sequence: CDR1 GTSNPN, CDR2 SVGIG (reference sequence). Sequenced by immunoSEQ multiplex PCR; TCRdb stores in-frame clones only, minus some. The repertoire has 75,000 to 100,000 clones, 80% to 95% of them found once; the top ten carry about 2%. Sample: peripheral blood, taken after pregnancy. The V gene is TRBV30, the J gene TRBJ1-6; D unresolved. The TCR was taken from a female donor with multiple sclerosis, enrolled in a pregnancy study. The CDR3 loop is CAWSAQRLRGRNSPLHF. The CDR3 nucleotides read TGTGCCTGGAGTGCCCAGAGACTAAGAGGACGGAATTCACCCCTCCACTTT.